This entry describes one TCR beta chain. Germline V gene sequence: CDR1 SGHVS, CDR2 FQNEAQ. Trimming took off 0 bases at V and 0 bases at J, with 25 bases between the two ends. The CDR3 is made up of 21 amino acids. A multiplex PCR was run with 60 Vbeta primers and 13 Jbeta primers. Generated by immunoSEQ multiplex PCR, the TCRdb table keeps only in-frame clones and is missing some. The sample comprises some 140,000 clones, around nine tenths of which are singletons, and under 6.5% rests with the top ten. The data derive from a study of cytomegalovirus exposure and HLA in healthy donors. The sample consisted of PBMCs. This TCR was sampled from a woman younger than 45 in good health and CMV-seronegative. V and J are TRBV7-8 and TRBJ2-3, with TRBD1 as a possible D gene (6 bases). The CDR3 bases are TGTGCCAGCAGCTTAGCCAGGACAGCCAGACTATTCCGAACTAGCACAGATACGCAGTATTTT. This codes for CASSLARTARLFRTSTDTQYF.